The 20 T cell receptor beta chains listed next were all sequenced from one sample in a study of T-cell reconstitution after alpha-beta-depleted transplantation in children. It was with unique molecular identifiers that the TCRbeta library was prepared. TCRdb passed the PCR reads through MiXCR, listing each CDR3 protein once. In the table there are 300,000 to 400,000 distinct CDR3 sequences, about 14% of which are singletons. Sequencing used PBMCs, obtained from the stem cell graft. These receptor sequences come from a human donor who donated a stem cell graft to a child with Fanconi anemia.

This clonotype was counted a few times. This rearrangement joins TRBV6-6 to TRBJ1-1, with unresolved D. The V end lost 5 bases, the J end lost 10 bases, and 14 bases lay between the germline ends. Germline values: CDR1 MNHNY, CDR2 SVGAGI (reference sequence). The CDR3 totals 12 residues. The CDR3 reads CASSPDTSGAFF. The CDR3 DNA is TGTGCCAGCAGTCCCGACACCTCTGGAGCTTTCTTT.

This clonotype was detected many times. The genes are TRBV7-6 and TRBJ2-2, with D uncertain. Germline V gene lookup returns CDR1 SGHVS and CDR2 FNYEAQ. The CDR3 extends over 14 amino acids. Trimming left V 5 bases short and J 3 bases short, with 10 bases between. The CDR3 coding sequence is TGTGCCAGCAGCCTAGAAGTCTACACCGGGGAGCTGTTTTTT. Protein product: CASSLEVYTGELFF.

This clonotype was counted only a few times. V is TRBV11-2 and J is TRBJ2-4; D remains ambiguous. Per the germline V gene, CDR1 is SGHAT and CDR2 is FQNNGV. V dropped 5 bases and J dropped 0 bases, with 11 bases sitting between them. The CDR3 length is 15 residues. The CDR3 loop reads CASSPRALAKNIQYF. DNA of the CDR3: TGTGCCAGCAGCCCCCGGGCCTTAGCCAAAAACATTCAGTACTTC.

This clonotype was counted only a few times. CDR3 nucleotides: TGTGCCATCAGTGAGTCGAACCGAGCGAACACTGAAGCTTTCTTT. This encodes CAISESNRANTEAFF. This sequence joins TRBV10-3 and TRBJ1-1; D not resolved. The CDR3 covers 15 residues. Germline-derived CDR1 and CDR2 are ENHRY and SYGVKD. Trimming took off 0 bases at V and 1 base at J, with 9 bases between the two ends.

Only a few counts were recorded for this clonotype. This CDR3 is CATARVGFSTGELFF. The CDR3 DNA follows: TGTGCCACCGCCAGGGTGGGTTTCAGCACCGGGGAGCTGTTTTTT. The chain has TRBV6-1 and TRBJ2-2, with a weak D call TRBD1 (5 bases). The V and J ends lost 10 bases and 4 bases respectively, with 19 bases between them. Germline CDR1 is MNHNS and CDR2 is SASEGT. This CDR3 contains 15 residues.

This clonotype occurred many times. The chain employs TRBV6-2 or TRBV6-3 and TRBJ1-1; no clear D gene. CDR1 is MNHEY and CDR2 is SVGEGT in the germline V gene. Trimming took 1 base from V and 1 from J, leaving 7 bases between them. CDR3 size: 14 residues. The CDR3 DNA is TGTGCCAGCAGTTACTTTGATGGGAACACTGAAGCTTTCTTT. Translated, it gives CASSYFDGNTEAFF.

The chain couples TRBV25-1 to TRBJ2-2; 7 bases are a match to TRBD1. Per the germline V gene, CDR1 is MGHDK and CDR2 is SYGVNS. The CDR3 contains 16 residues. With 7 bases clipped from V and 3 bases from J, the junction kept 11 bases outside the gene matches. The CDR3 sequence: CASILGQESYTGELFF. CDR3 nucleotides: TGTGCCAGCATTCTCGGACAGGAAAGCTACACCGGGGAGCTGTTTTTT. The full variable domain, completed using reference TRBV25-1 and TRBJ2-2, is EADIYQTPRYLVIGTGKKITLECSQTMGHDKMYWYQQDPGMELHLIHYSYGVNSTEKGDLSSESTVSRIRTEHFPLTLESARPSHTSQYLCASILGQESYTGELFFGEGSRLTVL.

Only a few counts were recorded for this clonotype. The chain combines TRBV2 with TRBJ2-6; tentatively, D is TRBD2 (5 bases). Germline values: CDR1 SNHLY, CDR2 FYNNEI. This CDR3 has 17 residues. Deletions cut 9 bases from V and 2 bases from J, with 20 bases between. The CDR3 sequence is CASRPDLLRAGANVLTF. The DNA of the CDR3 is TGTGCCAGTAGGCCCGACTTATTGAGGGCTGGGGCCAACGTCCTGACTTTC.

This clonotype was seen ten or more times. The chain joins TRBV5-1 to TRBJ2-1; 8 bases line up with TRBD1. CDR3 length equals 15 residues. The J segment lost 5 bases and the V segment lost 2 bases, leaving 6 bases of the junction unmatched. Germline V lookup: CDR1 SGHRS, CDR2 YFSETQ. CDR3 nucleotides: TGCGCCAGCAGCTTTACGGACAGGGAGAACAATGAGCAGTTCTTC. Translating gives CASSFTDRENNEQFF. Complete variable domain (other parts from reference TRBV5-1 and TRBJ2-1): KAGVTQTPRYLIKTRGQQVTLSCSPISGHRSVSWYQQTPGQGLQFLFEYFSETQRNKGNFPGRFSGRQFSNSRSEMNVSTLELGDSALYLCASSFTDRENNEQFFGPGTRLTVL.

The rearrangement links TRBV7-8 to TRBJ2-1; 8 positions match TRBD2. The CDR3 consists of 14 residues. The germline gives CDR1 SGHVS, CDR2 FQNEAQ. V shed 3 bases and J 15 bases; nucleotides not matched to a gene: 13. CDR3 nucleotides: TGTGCCAGCAGCTTCGGGGGGGTGTGGGAGCTGGGGTTCTTC. This gives the protein CASSFGGVWELGFF. Together with reference TRBV7-8 and TRBJ2-1, the CDR3 gives the full variable domain: GAGVSQSPRYKVAKRGQDVALRCDPISGHVSLFWYQQALGQGPEFLTYFQNEAQLDKSGLPSDRFFAERPEGSVSTLKIQRTQQEDSAVYLCASSFGGVWELGFFGPGTRLTVL.

This clonotype turned up a few times. This chain uses TRBV24-1 with TRBJ2-2; D may be TRBD1 or TRBD2 (5 bases each). The CDR3 sequence is 16 residues long. CDR1 is KGHDR and CDR2 is SFDVKD in the germline V gene. V lost 3 bases and J 6 bases, leaving 16 bases between the germline ends. The CDR3 DNA follows: TGTGCCACCAGTGATCCCGGGACGGCGGTAGCCGGGGAGCTGTTTTTT. Amino acid sequence: CATSDPGTAVAGELFF.

This clonotype was observed a handful of times. V usage is TRBV7-9 and J usage is TRBJ2-5; maybe TRBD1 (6 bases). Per the germline V gene, CDR1 is SEHNR and CDR2 is FQNEAQ (reference sequence). The CDR3 has 12 residues. The V gene lost 4 bases and the J gene lost 5 bases, with 8 bases spanning the gap. The CDR3 loop reads CASSWTVETQYF. The CDR3 nucleotides read TGTGCCAGCAGCTGGACAGTTGAGACCCAGTACTTC. Supplemented by reference TRBV7-9 and TRBJ2-5, the full variable domain reads DTGVSQNPRHKITKRGQNVTFRCDPISEHNRLYWYRQTLGQGPEFLTYFQNEAQLEKSRLLSDRFSAERPKGSFSTLEIQRTEQGDSAMYLCASSWTVETQYFGPGTRLLVL.

This clonotype was counted many times. V gene TRBV7-8 combines with J gene TRBJ2-7; perhaps TRBD2 as D (6 bases). V was shortened by 5 bases and J by 6 bases, with 14 bases between the two germline ends. CDR3 size: 13 residues. Germline V gives CDR1 SGHVS, CDR2 FQNEAQ. This chain's CDR3 is CASSRAFGGEQYF. CDR3 DNA sequence: TGTGCCAGCAGCCGGGCGTTCGGGGGCGAGCAGTACTTC.

This clonotype was found many times. The rearrangement uses TRBV7-3 and TRBJ2-1; D is undetermined. The CDR3 spans 12 residues. V was trimmed by 5 bases and J by 5 bases, leaving 7 bases between them. In germline, CDR1 is SGHTA, CDR2 FQGTGA. The DNA for the CDR3 is TGTGCCAGCAGCGACATCAACAATGAGCAGTTCTTC. Translation: CASSDINNEQFF.

The chain employs TRBV25-1 and TRBJ1-2; D perhaps matches TRBD1 (5 bases). The germline V and J ends were trimmed by 3 bases and 3 bases, with 11 bases remaining between them. The CDR3 length is 14 residues. Germline CDR1 reads MGHDK; CDR2 reads SYGVNS. The CDR3 sequence is CASSETEEYYGYTF. The CDR3 nucleotides are TGTGCCAGCAGTGAGACAGAAGAATACTATGGCTACACCTTC.

This clonotype was observed a single time. This chain connects TRBV10-2 to TRBJ2-6, with D tentatively TRBD1 or TRBD2 (5 bases each). There are 17 residues in the CDR3. Germline V gene sequence: CDR1 WSHSY, CDR2 SAAADI. Trimming pared 8 bases from V and 0 bases from J, leaving 17 bases between. CDR3 loop: CASRWGISSSGANVLTF. The CDR3 coding sequence is TGCGCCAGCCGTTGGGGGATTTCGAGCTCTGGGGCCAACGTCCTGACTTTC.

This chain uses TRBV20-1 with TRBJ1-4; TRBD1 matches 8 bases. Germline V CDR1 and CDR2: DFQATT, SNEGSKA (reference sequence). This CDR3 is built from 13 residues. V shed 5 bases, J shed 5 bases, and the junction held 4 bases outside the gene matches. CDR3: CSADRQGNEKLFF. The CDR3 coding sequence is TGCAGTGCTGATCGACAGGGGAATGAAAAACTGTTTTTT.

The table lists this clonotype with many counts. This rearrangement joins TRBV20-1 to TRBJ2-1; 8 bases agree with TRBD2. The CDR3 totals 16 residues. V dropped 0 bases and J dropped 4; count of bases not matched to a gene: 8. Germline CDR1 is DFQATT and CDR2 is SNEGSKA (reference sequence). In DNA form, the CDR3 reads TGCAGTGCTAGAGATCCACTCGCGGGGGGTTACAATGAGCAGTTCTTC. It encodes CSARDPLAGGYNEQFF.

This clonotype was seen a few times. Here the CDR3 reads CASSPEGADTQYF. The DNA of the CDR3 is TGCGCCAGCAGCCCCGAGGGGGCAGATACGCAGTATTTT. The chain carries TRBV5-1 and TRBJ2-3, with D perhaps TRBD1 (6 bases). The CDR3 contains 13 residues. Trimming left V 4 bases short and J 4 bases short, with 10 bases between. Germline-derived CDR1 and CDR2 are SGHRS and YFSETQ.

This clonotype turned up a few times. This chain connects TRBV25-1 to TRBJ2-3, with 8 bases aligning to TRBD2. The CDR3 runs to 15 residues. J lost 0 bases, V lost 8 bases, and 7 bases had no gene match. Germline loops: CDR1 MGHDK, CDR2 SYGVNS. In nucleotides, the CDR3 is TGTGCCAGCTCGAAAGCGGGGGCTAGCACAGATACGCAGTATTTT. It specifies CASSKAGASTDTQYF.